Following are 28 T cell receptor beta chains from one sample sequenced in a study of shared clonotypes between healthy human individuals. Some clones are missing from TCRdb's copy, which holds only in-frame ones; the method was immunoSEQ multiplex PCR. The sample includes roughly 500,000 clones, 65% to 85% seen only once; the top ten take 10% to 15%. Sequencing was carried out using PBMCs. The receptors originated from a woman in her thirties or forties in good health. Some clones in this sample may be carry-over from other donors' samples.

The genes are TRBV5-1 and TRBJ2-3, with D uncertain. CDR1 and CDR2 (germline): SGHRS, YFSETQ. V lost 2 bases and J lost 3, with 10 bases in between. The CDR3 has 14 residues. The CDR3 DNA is TGCGCCAGCAGCTTTGGAGAGAGTACAGATACGCAGTATTTT. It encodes CASSFGESTDTQYF.

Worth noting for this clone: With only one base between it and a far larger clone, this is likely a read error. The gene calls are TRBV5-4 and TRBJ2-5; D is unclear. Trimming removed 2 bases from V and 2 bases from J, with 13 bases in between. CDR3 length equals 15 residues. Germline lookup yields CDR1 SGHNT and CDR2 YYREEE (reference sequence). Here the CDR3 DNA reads TGTGCCAGCAGCTTACCGGTGGCTGGTCAAGAGACCCAGTACTTC. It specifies CASSLPVAGQETQYF.

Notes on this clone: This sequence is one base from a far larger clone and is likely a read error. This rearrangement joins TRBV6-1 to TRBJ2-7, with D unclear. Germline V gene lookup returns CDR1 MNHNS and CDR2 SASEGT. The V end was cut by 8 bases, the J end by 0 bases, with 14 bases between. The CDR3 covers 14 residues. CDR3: CASLVLSDSYEQYF. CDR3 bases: TGTGCCAGCCTGGTACTATCCGACTCCTACGAGCAGTACTTC.

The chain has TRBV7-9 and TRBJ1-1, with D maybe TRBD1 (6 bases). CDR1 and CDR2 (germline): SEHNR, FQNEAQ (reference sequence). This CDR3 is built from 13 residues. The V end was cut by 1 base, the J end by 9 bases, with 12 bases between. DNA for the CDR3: TGTGCCAGCAGCTTAGAGTCAGGGGTACAAGCTTTCTTT. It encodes CASSLESGVQAFF.

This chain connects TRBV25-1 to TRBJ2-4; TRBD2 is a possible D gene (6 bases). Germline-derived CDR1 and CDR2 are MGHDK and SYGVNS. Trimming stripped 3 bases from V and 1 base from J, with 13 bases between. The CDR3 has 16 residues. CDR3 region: CASSERGMDAKNIQYF. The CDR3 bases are TGTGCCAGCAGTGAGCGGGGTATGGACGCCAAAAACATTCAGTACTTC.

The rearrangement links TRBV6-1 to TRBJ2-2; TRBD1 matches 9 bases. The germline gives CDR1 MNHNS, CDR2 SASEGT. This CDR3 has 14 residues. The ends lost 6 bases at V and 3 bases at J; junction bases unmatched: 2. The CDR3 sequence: CASRDRGYTGELFF. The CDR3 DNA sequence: TGTGCCAGCAGGGACAGGGGATACACCGGGGAGCTGTTTTTT.

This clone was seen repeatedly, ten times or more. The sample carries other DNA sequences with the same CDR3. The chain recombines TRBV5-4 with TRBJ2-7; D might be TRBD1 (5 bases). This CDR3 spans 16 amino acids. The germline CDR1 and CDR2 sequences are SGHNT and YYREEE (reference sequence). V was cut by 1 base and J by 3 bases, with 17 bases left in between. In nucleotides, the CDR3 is TGTGCCAGCAGCTTGTCCCCCAGGGCTATGGGCTACGAGCAGTACTTC. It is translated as CASSLSPRAMGYEQYF. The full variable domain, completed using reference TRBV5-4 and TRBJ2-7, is ETGVTQSPTHLIKTRGQQVTLRCSSQSGHNTVSWYQQALGQGPQFIFQYYREEENGRGNFPPRFSGLQFPNYSSELNVNALELDDSALYLCASSLSPRAMGYEQYFGPGTRLTVT.

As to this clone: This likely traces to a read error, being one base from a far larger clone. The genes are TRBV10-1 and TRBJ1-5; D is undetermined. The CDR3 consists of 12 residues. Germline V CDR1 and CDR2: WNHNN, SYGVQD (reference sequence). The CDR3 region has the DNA TGCGCCAGCAGTGAGTCGTATCAGCACCAGCATTTT. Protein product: CASSESYQHQHF.

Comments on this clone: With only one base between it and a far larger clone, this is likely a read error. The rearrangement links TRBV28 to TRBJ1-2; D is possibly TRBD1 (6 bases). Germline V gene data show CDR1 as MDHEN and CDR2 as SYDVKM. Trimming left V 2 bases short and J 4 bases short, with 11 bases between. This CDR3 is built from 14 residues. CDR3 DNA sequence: TGTGCCAGCAGTTTAATAGGGACATGCTATGGCTACACCTTC. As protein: CASSLIGTCYGYTF.

The CDR3 here is CASSLTSGDTQYF. CDR3 nucleotide sequence: TGCGCCAGCAGCTTGACTAGCGGAGATACGCAGTATTTT. The chain uses TRBV5-1 and TRBJ2-3, with 8 positions matching TRBD2. Losses at the gene ends were 1 base for V and 5 bases for J; bases not matched to a gene: 0. Germline CDR1 SGHRS, CDR2 YFSETQ. This CDR3 contains 13 residues.

The CDR3 bases are TGCGCCAGCAGCGCTTGGACAGGGTCTGGAAACACCATATATTTT. This gives the protein CASSAWTGSGNTIYF. J is TRBJ1-3 and V is TRBV5-1, with 8 bases identical to TRBD1. The germline gives CDR1 SGHRS, CDR2 YFSETQ. The CDR3 contains 15 residues. V lost 4 bases and J lost 1; bases outside the gene matches: 4.

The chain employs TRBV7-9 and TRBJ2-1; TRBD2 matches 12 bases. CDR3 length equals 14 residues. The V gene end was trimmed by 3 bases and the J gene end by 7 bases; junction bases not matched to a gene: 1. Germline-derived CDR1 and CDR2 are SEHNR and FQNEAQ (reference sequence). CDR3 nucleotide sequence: TGTGCCAGCAGCTTGACTAGCGGGAGTAATGAGCAGTTCTTC. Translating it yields CASSLTSGSNEQFF. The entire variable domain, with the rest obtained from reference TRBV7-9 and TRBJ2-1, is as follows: DTGVSQNPRHKITKRGQNVTFRCDPISEHNRLYWYRQTLGQGPEFLTYFQNEAQLEKSRLLSDRFSAERPKGSFSTLEIQRTEQGDSAMYLCASSLTSGSNEQFFGPGTRLTVL.

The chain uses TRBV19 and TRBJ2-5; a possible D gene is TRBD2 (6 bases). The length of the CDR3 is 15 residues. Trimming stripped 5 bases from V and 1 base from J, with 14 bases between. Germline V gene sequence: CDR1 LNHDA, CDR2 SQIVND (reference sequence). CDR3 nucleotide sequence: TGTGCCAGTAGTCGGTCCGGGACTTTCCAAGAGACCCAGTACTTC. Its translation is CASSRSGTFQETQYF.

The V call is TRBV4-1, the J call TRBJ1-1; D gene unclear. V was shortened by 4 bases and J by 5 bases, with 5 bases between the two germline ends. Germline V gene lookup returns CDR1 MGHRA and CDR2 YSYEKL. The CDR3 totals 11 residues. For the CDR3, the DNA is TGCGCCAGCAGCCGCCGAACTGAAGCTTTCTTT. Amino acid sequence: CASSRRTEAFF.

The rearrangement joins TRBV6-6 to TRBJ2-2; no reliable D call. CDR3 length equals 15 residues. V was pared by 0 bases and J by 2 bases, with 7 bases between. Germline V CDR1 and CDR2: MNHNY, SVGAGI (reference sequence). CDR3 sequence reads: CASSYSMRNTGELFF. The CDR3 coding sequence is TGTGCCAGCAGTTACTCGATGAGAAACACCGGGGAGCTGTTTTTT.

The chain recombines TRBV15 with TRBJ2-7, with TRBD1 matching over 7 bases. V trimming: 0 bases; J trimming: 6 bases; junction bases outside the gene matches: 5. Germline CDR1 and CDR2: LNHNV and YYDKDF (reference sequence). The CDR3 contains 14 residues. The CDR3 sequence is CATSRDREGAEQYF. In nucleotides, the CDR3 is TGTGCCACCAGCAGAGATCGCGAGGGGGCCGAGCAGTACTTC.

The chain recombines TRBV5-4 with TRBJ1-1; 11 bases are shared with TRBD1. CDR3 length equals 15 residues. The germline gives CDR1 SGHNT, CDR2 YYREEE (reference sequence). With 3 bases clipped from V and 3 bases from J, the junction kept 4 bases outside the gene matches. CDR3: CASSSKDRGHTEAFF. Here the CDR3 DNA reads TGTGCCAGCAGCTCTAAGGACAGGGGGCACACTGAAGCTTTCTTT.

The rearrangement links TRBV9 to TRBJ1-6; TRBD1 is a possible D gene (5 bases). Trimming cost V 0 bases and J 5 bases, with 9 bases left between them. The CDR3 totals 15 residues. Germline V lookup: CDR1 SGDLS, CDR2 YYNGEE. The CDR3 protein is CASSVGGGDNSPLHF. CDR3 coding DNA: TGTGCCAGCAGCGTAGGCGGGGGGGATAATTCACCCCTCCACTTT.

The CDR3 region is CASSQDRGQMNTEAFF. Written as DNA, the CDR3 is TGCGCCAGCAGCCAAGATCGGGGACAAATGAACACTGAAGCTTTCTTT. The V and J genes are TRBV4-3 and TRBJ1-1, with a possible D match to TRBD1 (6 bases). Germline V gives CDR1 LGHNA, CDR2 YSLEER. V was cut by 0 bases and J by 0 bases, with 11 bases left in between. The CDR3 consists of 16 residues.

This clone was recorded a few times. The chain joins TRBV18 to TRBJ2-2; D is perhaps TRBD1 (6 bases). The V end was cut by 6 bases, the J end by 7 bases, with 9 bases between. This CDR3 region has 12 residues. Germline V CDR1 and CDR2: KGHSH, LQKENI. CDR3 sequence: CASSSQGGELFF. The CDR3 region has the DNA TGTGCCAGCTCGTCACAGGGCGGGGAGCTGTTTTTT.

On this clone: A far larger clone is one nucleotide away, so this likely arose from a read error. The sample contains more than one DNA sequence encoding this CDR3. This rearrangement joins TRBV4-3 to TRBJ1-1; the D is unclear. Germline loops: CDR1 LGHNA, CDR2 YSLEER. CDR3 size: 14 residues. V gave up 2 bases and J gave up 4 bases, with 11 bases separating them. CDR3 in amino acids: CASSQRTSSTEAFF. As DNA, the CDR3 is TGCGCCAGCAGCCAACGCACGTCGAGCACTGAAGCTTTCTTT.

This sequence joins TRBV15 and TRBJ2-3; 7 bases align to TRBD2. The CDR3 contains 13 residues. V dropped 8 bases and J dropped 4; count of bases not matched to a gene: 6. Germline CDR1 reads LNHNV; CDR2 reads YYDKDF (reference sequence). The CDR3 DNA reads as TGTGCCACCTCACCGGGAGGTGCAGATACGCAGTATTTT. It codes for CATSPGGADTQYF.

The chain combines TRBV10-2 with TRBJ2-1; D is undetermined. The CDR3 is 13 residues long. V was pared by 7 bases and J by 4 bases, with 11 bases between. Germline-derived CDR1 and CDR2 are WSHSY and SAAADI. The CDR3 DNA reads TGCGCCAGCACCCAGACTGGGTACAATGAGCAGTTCTTC. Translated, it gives CASTQTGYNEQFF.

The CDR3, as DNA: TGTGCCAGCAGCCCGCGGGGAGGGTCTAGTGATACGCAGTATTTT. Residues: CASSPRGGSSDTQYF. V gene TRBV7-2 combines with J gene TRBJ2-3, with TRBD2 identical over 7 bases. This CDR3 has 15 amino acids. The germline CDR1 and CDR2 sequences are SGHTA and FQGNSA. V was clipped by 5 bases and J by 6 bases; unmatched bases: 11.

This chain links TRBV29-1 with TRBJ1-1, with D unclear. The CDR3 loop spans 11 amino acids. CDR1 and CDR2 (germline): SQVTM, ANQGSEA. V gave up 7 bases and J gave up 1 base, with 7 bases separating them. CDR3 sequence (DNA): TGCAGCGCGGGAGCGAACACTGAAGCTTTCTTT. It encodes CSAGANTEAFF.

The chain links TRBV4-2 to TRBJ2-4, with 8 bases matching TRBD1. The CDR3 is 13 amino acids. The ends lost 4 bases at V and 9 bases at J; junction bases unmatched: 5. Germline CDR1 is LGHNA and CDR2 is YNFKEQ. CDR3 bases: TGTGCCAGCAGCCTTGACAGGGGCGGCATTCAGTACTTC. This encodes CASSLDRGGIQYF.

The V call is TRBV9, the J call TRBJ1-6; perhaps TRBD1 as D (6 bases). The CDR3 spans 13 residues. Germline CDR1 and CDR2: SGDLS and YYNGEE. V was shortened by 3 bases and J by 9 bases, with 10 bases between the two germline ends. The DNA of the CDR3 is TGTGCCAGCAGCGACAGGGCCCGTTCACCCCTCCACTTT. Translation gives CASSDRARSPLHF.

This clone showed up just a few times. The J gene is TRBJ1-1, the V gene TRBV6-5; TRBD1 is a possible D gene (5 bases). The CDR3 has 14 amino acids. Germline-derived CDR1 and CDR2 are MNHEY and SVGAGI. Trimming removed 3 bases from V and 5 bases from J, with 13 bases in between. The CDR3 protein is CASSYGGVDTEAFF. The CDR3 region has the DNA TGTGCCAGCAGTTATGGGGGGGTAGATACTGAAGCTTTCTTT.